This is a list of T cell receptor beta chains from one sample in a study of immune heterogeneity within non-small cell lung tumors. TCRdb fed the multiplex PCR reads into MiXCR, producing one record per CDR3 protein. The table records about 2,900 distinct CDR3 sequences, approximately 39% of them present only once. Input material: lung tumor tissue. The receptor source for this set is a woman aged 45-65 years with non-small cell lung cancer. Both conserved end residues are part of each CDR3. A D gene is named only where the DNA matches it firmly. Clone size is shown for a subset of rows, as once, few, many or a class of expanded clone.

DNA | CDR3 | D | J | V | size
TGTGCCAGCATCATCGGGGCTCGGGCTGAAGCTTTCTTT | CASIIGARAEAFF | NA | TRBJ1-1 | TRBV6-1 | NA
TGCAGTGTCCACAGGGCCGGTTCACCCCTCCACTTT | CSVHRAGSPLHF | NA | TRBJ1-6 | TRBV20-1 | medium-sized
TGCAGTGCTAAAGCGACGGGCATGGGCTCTGGAAACACCATATATTTT | CSAKATGMGSGNTIYF | NA | TRBJ1-3 | TRBV20-1 | medium-sized
TGCAGTGCTAGAGACGGGGGCAATGAGCAGTTCTTC | CSARDGGNEQFF | NA | TRBJ2-1 | TRBV20-1 | NA
TGCAGTCCTAGGGGGAACTCCTACGAGCAGTACTTC | CSPRGNSYEQYF | NA | TRBJ2-7 | TRBV20-1 | medium-sized
TGTGCCAGCAGTGGGGGGGTCAGTTTAGGCAATCAGCCCCAGCATTTT | CASSGGVSLGNQPQHF | NA | TRBJ1-5 | TRBV6-1 | medium-sized
TGCGCCAGCAGCGACCGGGACGTCTTAAGCTACACCTTC | CASSDRDVLSYTF | NA | TRBJ1-2 | TRBV5-1 | large
TGCAGTGCTTCGGAAGGGGGCGAGGGCAATGAGCAGTTCTTC | CSASEGGEGNEQFF | TRBD1 | TRBJ2-1 | TRBV20-1 | NA
TGTGCCAGCAGTGAACTAGCGGGAGCCACAGATACGCAGTATTTT | CASSELAGATDTQYF | TRBD2 | TRBJ2-3 | TRBV6-1 | NA
TGCGCCAGCAGCCCGGTCCCGGGACAGGGGGCTAGGAATGAGCAGTTCTTC | CASSPVPGQGARNEQFF | TRBD1 | TRBJ2-1 | TRBV5-1 | medium-sized
TGTGCCACCCAGGAGGGGGCAACAGATACGCAGTATTTT | CATQEGATDTQYF | NA | TRBJ2-3 | TRBV10-3 | NA
TGCAGCGTCCTCGTCGGTGAACGGTACACCGGGGAGCTGTTTTTT | CSVLVGERYTGELFF | NA | TRBJ2-2 | TRBV29-1 | medium-sized
TGTGCCAGCAGTTACGAGGGCAGAGGGCCTAGGGGGCAGTACTTC | CASSYEGRGPRGQYF | NA | TRBJ2-7 | TRBV6-5 | medium-sized
TGTGCCAGCAATCCGACAGGGATTATGGCCTACGAGCAGTACTTC | CASNPTGIMAYEQYF | TRBD1 | TRBJ2-7 | TRBV28 | medium-sized
TGTGGGGGGCTGTCGGGGGCGACCGGGGAGCTGTTTTTT | CGGLSGATGELFF | NA | TRBJ2-2 | TRBV12-3/TRBV12-4 | once
TGTGCCAGCAGTTTATCGGGACAGGGAGGAGGGTATGGCTACACCTTC | CASSLSGQGGGYGYTF | TRBD1 | TRBJ1-2 | TRBV28 | NA
TGTGCCAGCAGCGTAGCGGGAGGGAACAATGAGCAGTTCTTC | CASSVAGGNNEQFF | TRBD2 | TRBJ2-1 | TRBV9 | NA
TGTGTCAGCAGCCAACGACTAACGGAATACAATGAGCAGTTCTTC | CVSSQRLTEYNEQFF | NA | TRBJ2-1 | TRBV4-2 | NA
TGCGCCAGCAGGAAGATAGCGGGAGATAATGAGCAGTTCTTC | CASRKIAGDNEQFF | TRBD2 | TRBJ2-1 | TRBV5-1 | once
TGTGCCAGTAGTGGGGACCAAGAGACCCAGTACTTC | CASSGDQETQYF | NA | TRBJ2-5 | TRBV19 | NA
TGCGCCAGCAGCTTGGTGGCAGTTTCTCACTACGAGCAGTACTTC | CASSLVAVSHYEQYF | NA | TRBJ2-7 | TRBV5-1 | NA
TGTGCCAGTAGTATTGCAGGCGACAATTCACCCCTCCACTTT | CASSIAGDNSPLHF | NA | TRBJ1-6 | TRBV19 | NA
TGTGCCAGCAGTTATCCGACAGGGGGCGATCAGCCCCAGCATTTT | CASSYPTGGDQPQHF | TRBD1 | TRBJ1-5 | TRBV28 | NA
TGTGCCACCAGTTCCCGGACAGGGCTGAGCGGCTACACCTTC | CATSSRTGLSGYTF | TRBD1 | TRBJ1-2 | TRBV24-1 | medium-sized
TGTGCCAGCAGTTCCCCCCCCCCCCCGGGAAGCGGGGACGGCGAGCAGTACTTC | CASSSPPPPGSGDGEQYF | TRBD2 | TRBJ2-7 | TRBV6-2/TRBV6-3 | NA
TGTGCCAGCAGCTTTGGAGGGGGTAGCAATCAGCCCCAGCATTTT | CASSFGGGSNQPQHF | NA | TRBJ1-5 | TRBV7-2 | NA
TGTGCCGCCAGACAGTCAAACACCGGGGAGCTGTTTTTT | CAARQSNTGELFF | NA | TRBJ2-2 | TRBV24-1 | medium-sized
TGTGCCAGCACCTCGGGGGGTAGGGAGACCCAGTACTTC | CASTSGGRETQYF | TRBD2 | TRBJ2-5 | TRBV6-1 | medium-sized
TGTGCCAGCAGTAGCCAAGGGACAAGAGATACGCAGTATTTT | CASSSQGTRDTQYF | NA | TRBJ2-3 | TRBV28 | once
TGTGCCAGCAGCTTACGCCTAGCGGGCCTACCCTCCGAGCAGTACTTC | CASSLRLAGLPSEQYF | TRBD2 | TRBJ2-7 | TRBV7-2 | medium-sized
TGTGCCAGCAGTGTAAACGACAATGAGCAGTTCTTC | CASSVNDNEQFF | NA | TRBJ2-1 | TRBV2 | medium-sized
TGCAGTGCTAGGCCAGGCCTCTACGAGCAGTACTTC | CSARPGLYEQYF | NA | TRBJ2-7 | TRBV20-1 | medium-sized
TGCGCCAGCAGGGGCACAGGGGAGGGTCCCTACGAGCAGTACTTC | CASRGTGEGPYEQYF | NA | TRBJ2-7 | TRBV5-1 | hyperexpanded
TGTGCCTGGAGTAGGTGGGCCGGGGAGCTGTTTTTT | CAWSRWAGELFF | NA | TRBJ2-2 | TRBV30 | large
TGCGCCAGCAGCCTCCAGGCGGTGCAGGGAGGTCAGCCCCAGCATTTT | CASSLQAVQGGQPQHF | NA | TRBJ1-5 | TRBV4-1 | NA
TGCGCCAGCAGCCCCACGGGTAGCGGGATCTCCTACAATGAGCAGTTCTTC | CASSPTGSGISYNEQFF | TRBD2 | TRBJ2-1 | TRBV11-3 | NA
TGTGCCAGCAGTTACTCGATGGTGGGTTATCAGGGAATATTCTACAATGAGCAGTTCTTC | CASSYSMVGYQGIFYNEQFF | NA | TRBJ2-1 | TRBV6-6 | large
TGCGCCAGCAGCCATGGACAGGGGTTTCTGGAGACCCAGTACTTC | CASSHGQGFLETQYF | TRBD1 | TRBJ2-5 | TRBV4-1 | medium-sized
TGTGCCAGCAGTCCCGCAAGGGGCGGGGGGGCCTCAGGTGATGAGCAGTTCTTC | CASSPARGGGASGDEQFF | TRBD2 | TRBJ2-1 | TRBV12-3/TRBV12-4 | medium-sized
TGTGCCATCAGTGTTGCAGGGGGCTACGAGCAGTACTTC | CAISVAGGYEQYF | TRBD1 | TRBJ2-7 | TRBV10-3 | medium-sized
TGCAGTGCTTCCCGGGGGGGCAACGAGCAGTACTTC | CSASRGGNEQYF | TRBD2 | TRBJ2-7 | TRBV20-1 | medium-sized
TGTGCCAGCCATCCCGGCCCTCTCTATAGCAATCAGCCCCAGCATTTT | CASHPGPLYSNQPQHF | NA | TRBJ1-5 | TRBV6-2/TRBV6-3 | large
TGCAGTGCTAGAGATCATCGACAGGGTGACACTGAAGCTTTCTTT | CSARDHRQGDTEAFF | TRBD1 | TRBJ1-1 | TRBV20-1 | NA
TGTGCCAGCAGTGAAGACAGGAGCTCCTACAATGATCAGTTCTTC | CASSEDRSSYNDQFF | NA | TRBJ2-1 | TRBV12-3/TRBV12-4 | NA
TGCGCCAGCAGCTTGGCCGGGGGGGAGGGACCCACAGATACGCAGTATTTT | CASSLAGGEGPTDTQYF | TRBD2 | TRBJ2-3 | TRBV5-1 | NA
TGTGCCAGCAGTACTCGCGGACAGGGAGGAAAACTGTTTTTT | CASSTRGQGGKLFF | TRBD1 | TRBJ1-4 | TRBV6-2/TRBV6-3 | NA
TGTGCCAGCAGCTCTCCTAGCGCCATTCTATACGAGCAGTACTTC | CASSSPSAILYEQYF | NA | TRBJ2-7 | TRBV27 | NA
TGTGCCAGCAGCCCCGACACTTATGGCTACACCTTC | CASSPDTYGYTF | NA | TRBJ1-2 | TRBV7-9 | medium-sized
TGTGCCAGCAGCCCTCGGGACTGGTGGGACTATGGCTACACCTTC | CASSPRDWWDYGYTF | NA | TRBJ1-2 | TRBV28 | medium-sized
TGTGCCAGCAGCCCGGGACAGCTGAACACTGAAGCTTTCTTT | CASSPGQLNTEAFF | TRBD1 | TRBJ1-1 | TRBV3-1 | medium-sized
TGTGCCAGCTCATATCCCCGGGACATGACCTACAATGAGCAGTTCTTC | CASSYPRDMTYNEQFF | NA | TRBJ2-1 | TRBV18 | medium-sized
TGTGCCAGCTCCTATTATCGGGACAGGAGCTCCTACGAGCAGTACTTC | CASSYYRDRSSYEQYF | TRBD1 | TRBJ2-7 | TRBV18 | large
TGCAGTGCTAGAGATCAGACACAAACAACCTACGAGCAGTACTTC | CSARDQTQTTYEQYF | NA | TRBJ2-7 | TRBV20-1 | medium-sized
TGTGCCAGCAGTTTAGACAGGGTTTTCTACGAGCAGTACTTC | CASSLDRVFYEQYF | TRBD1 | TRBJ2-7 | TRBV28 | few
TGCAGTGCTAGAGTGACAGGTGGAAGGGATCAGCCCCAGCATTTT | CSARVTGGRDQPQHF | NA | TRBJ1-5 | TRBV20-1 | NA
TGTGCCAGCAGTTCCTCCTCGCAGGGAACTGAAGCTTTCTTT | CASSSSSQGTEAFF | NA | TRBJ1-1 | TRBV27 | NA
TGTGCCAGCAGGAGGACGGGGTACGAGCAGTACTTC | CASRRTGYEQYF | NA | TRBJ2-7 | TRBV28 | medium-sized
TGTGCCAGCAGTAAAACTCGGGAGTTCAACCACGAGCAGTACTTC | CASSKTREFNHEQYF | NA | TRBJ2-7 | TRBV25-1 | medium-sized
TGTGCCAGTACCCCCGAGTGGGACAGAAACTATGGCTACACCTTC | CASTPEWDRNYGYTF | TRBD1 | TRBJ1-2 | TRBV19 | few
TGTGCCAGCAGAGGACAGTTTAACACTGAAGCTTTCTTT | CASRGQFNTEAFF | NA | TRBJ1-1 | TRBV2 | NA